This note documents a single T cell receptor (beta chain) sequence. The sample holds many counts of this clonotype. This receptor's antigen is unknown. At one of its ends the junction is not consistent with the germline gene, which may arise from a read error. The meaning of the sample's treatment or condition label: allogeneic hematopoietic cell transplantation with graft depleted of TCRalphabeta T cells and CD19 B cells. The children who served as transplant recipients had been given grafts of TCRalphabeta/CD19-depleted allogeneic hematopoietic cells. This specimen comes from a study of T-cell reconstitution after alpha-beta-depleted transplantation in children (dated by TCRdb to the mid-2010s). About the study as a whole: Using TCR repertoire profiling, the study quantitatively followed how T-cell immune reconstitution unfolded in children after TCRalphabeta/CD19-depleted allogeneic hematopoietic cell transplantation. On the study overall, not on this receptor specifically: Apparently early alphabetaT-cell count recovery about two months after transplant reportedly relied on only several hundred rapidly expanded clones derived from non-depleted graft cells. Hyperexpanded clone frequencies declined over subsequent months; after one year, T-cell counts and TCRbeta diversity were mostly attributed to newly produced T cells. In some patients, high TCRbeta diversity at day 60 was attributed to recipient T cells and intrathymic progenitors that had survived conditioning.

Libraries were made using PCR. Sequencing used an Illumina HiSeq 2500. To normalize quantification of the TCRbeta repertoire, the TCR libraries were built with molecular barcoding that relied on unique molecular identifiers. In TCRdb, the public reads were trimmed at Q25 with fastp and aligned with MiXCR, with productive beta chains retained. Duplicate CDR3 protein sequences are folded into a single record with the most common DNA and genes. Recorded for this sample are about 440,000 distinct CDR3 sequences; 43% of them occurred a single time. The biggest ten clones account for 27% of the sample. The CDR1 and CDR2 encoded by the germline V gene are SGHRS and YFSETQ. The CDR3 sequence holds 13 residues, the cysteine and phenylalanine included. CDR3 DNA only is kept here, 39 bases in frame from base 1.

In this chain, TRBV5-1 is recombined with TRBJ2-3, with no reliable assignment of the D segment. The input for sequencing was PBMCs, taken before TCRalphabeta/CD19-depleted stem cell transplant. This receptor was identified in a girl aged 2 to 10 with aplastic anemia, due to receive a stem cell transplant. The DNA sequence reads TGTGCCAGCAGCCCTCCCGGGACAGATACGCAGTATTTT. Translated, this is CASSPPGTDTQYF.